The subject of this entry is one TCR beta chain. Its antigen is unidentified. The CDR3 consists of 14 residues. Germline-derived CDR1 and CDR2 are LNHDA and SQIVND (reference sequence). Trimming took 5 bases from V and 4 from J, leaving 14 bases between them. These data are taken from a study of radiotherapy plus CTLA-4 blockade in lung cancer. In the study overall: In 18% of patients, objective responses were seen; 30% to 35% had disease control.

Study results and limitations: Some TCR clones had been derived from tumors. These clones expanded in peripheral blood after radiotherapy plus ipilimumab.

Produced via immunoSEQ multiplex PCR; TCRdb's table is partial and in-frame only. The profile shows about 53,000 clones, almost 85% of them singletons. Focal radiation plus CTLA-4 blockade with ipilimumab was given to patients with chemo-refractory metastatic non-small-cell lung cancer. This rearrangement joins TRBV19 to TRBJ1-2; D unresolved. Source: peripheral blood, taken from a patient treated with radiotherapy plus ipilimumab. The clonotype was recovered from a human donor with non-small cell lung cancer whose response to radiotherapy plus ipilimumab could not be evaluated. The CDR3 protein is CASSFEAAPYGYTF. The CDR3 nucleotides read TGTGCCAGTAGTTTCGAGGCAGCTCCCTATGGCTACACCTTC. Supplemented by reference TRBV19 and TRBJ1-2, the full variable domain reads DGGITQSPKYLFRKEGQNVTLSCEQNLNHDAMYWYRQDPGQGLRLIYYSQIVNDFQKGDIAEGYSVSREKKESFPLTVTSAQKNPTAFYLCASSFEAAPYGYTFGSGTRLTVV.